This T cell receptor (beta chain) was sequenced in a study of blood T cell repertoires in COVID-19 (TCRdb year 2020). Some background on the complete study: The collaborator samples originated in the United States, Italy and Spain and spanned the acute and convalescent phases of COVID-19. The prospective study material was composed of cDNA or gDNA derived from T cells, B-cell-depleted T cells, or PBMCs. Where available, HLA class I and class II types were taken from metadata supplied by the sample provider and were not determined by assay-based typing. The sample metadata nearly always contained a de-identified subject ID, COVID-19 status, age in years and sex. The repertoires were released in a freely available public database intended as a resource for research on the immune response to SARS-CoV-2. Deeply sampled blood TCRbeta repertoires from subjects exposed to, actively infected with, or recovered from COVID-19 were included in the dataset. Samples were obtained from the ongoing ImmuneRACE study (first 160 participants) and from about 1,300 subjects provided by 6 global collaborators.

A remark on this clone: The antigen this receptor binds is unknown. It has no much larger one-base neighbor in the sample; base qualities were not kept.

The investigation overall reported the following: How much clinical and demographic metadata was included differed by source and by participant, and the metadata was provided uncurated.

Per the germline V gene, SGDLS is the CDR1 and YYNGEE is the CDR2. Deletion took 1 base off V and 2 bases off J, with a span of 13 bases between the germline ends. The CDR3 spans 17 residues, from the cysteine through the phenylalanine. Only the CDR3 part of the read is kept: 51 bases, read in frame from the first base. TCRbeta CDR3 regions were amplified from genomic DNA by means of the immunoSEQ Assay, a bias-controlled multiplex PCR. The published analysis was carried out like this. Within the assay, amplification of reference gene primers was used to estimate how many nucleated cells each sample contained. To quantify the absolute abundance of each unique TCRbeta CDR3 rearrangement, sequence reads were collapsed and filtered. For each sample, productive Simpson clonality was calculated as the square root of Simpson's diversity index over productive rearrangements. TCRdb took over this immuneACCESS table, retaining in-frame rearrangements with V and J assigned. Such tables are incomplete; in checked studies, under half of the missing clones stem from an unresolved V gene, and the remainder is unexplained. That table is the source of V, J and clone size, and D and trimming were worked out from the DNA. In all, the sample holds about half a million clones, and roughly 89% of those were seen once. The biggest ten clones account for 0.9% of the sample.

One collaborating source in Seattle enrolled patients while the patients were actively infected and followed the patients over time throughout the course of disease. Whole blood was collected in K2EDTA tubes by collaborating institutions according to the institutions' own protocols. For TCRbeta analysis, collaborator samples were shipped as frozen whole blood, as isolated PBMCs, or as DNA extracted from either sample type. The sequencing sample was made of peripheral blood. This TCR was recovered from a man younger than 35 with COVID-19, enrolled during active disease. The chain is assembled from TRBV9 and TRBJ2-6; the best D guess is TRBD1, with 6 bases matching. The base sequence is TGTGCCAGCAGCGTATCCCCCACAGGGACTGGGGCCAACGTCCTGACTTTC. This translates into CASSVSPTGTGANVLTF.